Presented here are 8 T cell receptor beta chains from one specimen sequenced in a study of shared clonotypes between healthy human individuals. Naive CD8 cells were CD45RO-negative, positively selected for CCR7, excluding terminally differentiated effector memory CD45RA+ cells. Clones were sequenced by immunoSEQ multiplex PCR, and TCRdb holds only the in-frame ones, with some missing. The sample records around 2.1 million clones, approximately 94% being singletons. Sequencing was carried out using naive CD8+ T cells from PBMCs. The receptors here all came from a man younger than 30 in good health. Some clones in this sample may be carry-over from other donors' samples.

This chain uses TRBV28 with TRBJ1-2; 10 bases fit TRBD1. V lost 6 bases to trimming and J lost 5 bases; unmatched junction nucleotides: 3. Germline loops: CDR1 MDHEN, CDR2 SYDVKM. CDR3 length equals 13 residues. The DNA for the CDR3 is TGTGCCAGCAGGGGACAGGGGTTATATGGCTACACCTTC. Protein sequence: CASRGQGLYGYTF.

The gene calls are TRBV29-1 and TRBJ2-7; D is unresolved. The CDR3 consists of 13 residues. V was pared by 2 bases and J by 3 bases, with 11 bases between. The germline gives CDR1 SQVTM, CDR2 ANQGSEA. This CDR3 reads CSVELSENYEQYF. The CDR3 DNA follows: TGCAGCGTTGAATTGTCTGAAAACTACGAGCAGTACTTC.

As regards this clone: Other DNA sequences from this sample encode an identical CDR3 as well. The V and J genes are TRBV27 and TRBJ2-7, with D unresolved. Trimming removed 6 bases at V and 1 base at J, with 10 bases between. The CDR3 loop spans 13 amino acids. Germline-derived CDR1 and CDR2 are MNHEY and SMNVEV (reference sequence). CDR3 bases: TGTGCCAGCAGCCCTACAACTTCCTACGAGCAGTACTTC. Its protein product is CASSPTTSYEQYF.

The chain combines TRBV28 with TRBJ2-3, with TRBD2 matching 8 bases. V was clipped by 3 bases and J by 2 bases; unmatched bases: 4. Germline assignment: CDR1 MDHEN and CDR2 SYDVKM. The CDR3 spans 15 residues. The CDR3: CASSLHSGNTDTQYF. In DNA, the CDR3 is TGTGCCAGCAGTTTGCATAGCGGGAACACAGATACGCAGTATTTT.

The chain links TRBV18 to TRBJ2-2; D possibly matches TRBD1 or TRBD2 (5 bases each). V was clipped by 2 bases and J by 1 base, with 8 bases between them. The CDR3 spans 15 residues. Germline CDR1 is KGHSH and CDR2 is LQKENI. CDR3 in amino acids: CASSPGGRNTGELFF. CDR3 coding DNA: TGTGCCAGCTCACCAGGGGGTCGGAACACCGGGGAGCTGTTTTTT.

The V call is TRBV6-5, the J call TRBJ2-3; D perhaps matches TRBD1 (5 bases). CDR3 length: 15 residues. Germline loops: CDR1 MNHEY, CDR2 SVGAGI. V lost 2 bases, J lost 3 bases, and 12 bases lay in between. CDR3 in DNA: TGTGCCAGCAGTTACCTCGCGAAGGGGACAGATACGCAGTATTTT. This codes for CASSYLAKGTDTQYF.

As regards this clone: The sample holds other DNA sequences that translate to the same CDR3. In nucleotides, the CDR3 is TGTGCCAGCAGCGTCCCAGGGGGCGAGCAGTACTTC. Translated, it gives CASSVPGGEQYF. The rearrangement links TRBV9 to TRBJ2-7; 7 bases match TRBD1. CDR1 and CDR2 from the germline V gene are SGDLS and YYNGEE. Trimming took 2 bases from V and 6 from J; bases not matched to a gene: 2. This CDR3 contains 12 residues.

The gene calls are TRBV27 and TRBJ2-7; perhaps TRBD1 as D (8 bases). The CDR3 contains 18 residues. Germline values: CDR1 MNHEY, CDR2 SMNVEV (reference sequence). Trimming pared 5 bases from V and 2 bases from J, leaving 25 bases between. The CDR3 DNA sequence: TGTGCCAGCAGTATCACTGCCGGGACAGGTCTAGCGGCCTACGAGCAGTACTTC. It yields the protein CASSITAGTGLAAYEQYF.